This TCR beta chain was sequenced during a study of T cell responses to AZD1222 COVID-19 vaccine. Some clones are missing from TCRdb's copy, which holds only in-frame ones; the method was immunoSEQ multiplex PCR. The data contain under 20,000 clones, about four fifths of them singletons. V shed 1 base and J shed 2 bases, with 8 bases lying between them. The CDR3 totals 14 residues. Germline CDR1 SGHAT, CDR2 FQNNGV. The TCR comes from an adult who received the AZD1222 COVID-19 vaccine. Sample: peripheral blood, taken 28 days after the second AZD1222 dose. The genes are TRBV11-2 and TRBJ1-2; no clear D. CDR3 sequence: CASSLGGGNYGYTF. The CDR3, as DNA: TGTGCCAGCAGCTTAGGGGGTGGAAACTATGGCTACACCTTC.